What follows describes a single T cell receptor (beta chain). The specificity of this receptor is unknown. The sample holds no much larger clone one base away, and base qualities are not on file. This record belongs to a study of identical twins (dated by TCRdb to about 2016). Regarding the complete study: To test whether fetal clonotypes persist, this study deep-sequenced TCR alpha and beta repertoires from monozygotic twins, from unrelated adults of various ages, and from cord blood. To rule out contamination, the twin experiments were replicated at different times with different library preparation protocols.

Every donor was a healthy Caucasian. Three pairs of female monozygotic twins, all aged 18 to 29 years, were included in the twin cohort. Peripheral blood mononuclear cells were the source from which RNA for the TCR libraries was isolated. V was cut back by 4 bases and J by 6 bases, leaving a gap of 13 bases between them. CDR1 and CDR2 are drawn from the germline V gene: SGHDT, YYEEEE. The CDR3 runs 13 residues from the cysteine to the phenylalanine. Only the CDR3 region is kept as DNA, spanning 39 bases read in frame from base 1. Library preparation used 5' RACE. Reads for this sample came from an Illumina HiSeq 2000. A universal primer binding site was added through template switching, and the final cDNA carried a unique molecular identifier so that TCR cDNA molecules could be counted accurately. Specific primers in the conserved constant-segment region were used to synthesize first-strand cDNA for TCR alpha and beta chains. Each cDNA library was double barcoded, with a SMART-Mk sample barcode plus Illumina barcodes, to control for contamination. TruSeq adapter sequences along with Illumina sample barcodes were introduced in two successive PCR steps. The TCR alpha and beta cDNA libraries were sequenced on the Illumina HiSeq platform using custom primers. The authors' analysis ran thus. MiGEC was used to process raw reads and extract unique molecular identifiers, and MiXCR was used to find CDR3 positions. For each individual, recombination models were inferred using an EM algorithm with the repgenHMM and IGoR tools. The analysis of shared clonotypes was done with the tcR package in R, with sharing normalized by the product of cloneset sizes. Out-of-frame nonproductive sequences were analyzed to study raw recombination free of thymic and clonal selection effects. TCRdb reprocessing: public reads trimmed at Q25 with fastp, clones called with MiXCR, in-frame beta chains kept. All rows with the same CDR3 protein become a single entry with the most common DNA and genes. These V and J calls are TCRdb output, not the study's own analysis. For this sample the table gives about 700,000 distinct CDR3 sequences, of which over 8.5% were detected only once. The top ten hold around 0.98% of the sample.

The full study reports these points: The excess sharing between twins in beta out-of-frame sequences was weaker because fewer shared sequences reduced the signal-to-noise ratio. Compared with coincidental sharing between unrelated individuals, out-of-frame TCR alpha sequences shared between twins showed an excess of sequences with low generation probability. Because the same donors could not be followed over many years, conclusions were based on cross-sectional statistical analysis. Abundant cord blood beta clonotypes had fewer insertions, young adult naive repertoires showed a similar but weaker trend, and memory repertoires showed no such trend. In monozygotic twins, out-of-frame TCR alpha sharing was systematically underestimated by recombination models, although the models agreed with sharing between unrelated individuals. Zero-insertion analyses could be partly confounded by invariant T cells such as MAIT and iNKT, though diverse VJ usage argued against such confounding for most clonotypes.

The sample also formed part of further work on yellow fever vaccine responses in identical twins. Taken from the second paper: The authors reported that the T cell response to vaccination in identical twins appeared partly convergent and partly personalized. Focusing on identical twins, the study followed the T cell clones that responded to the vaccine, and did so with precision.

Rearrangement joined TRBV5-6 to TRBJ1-2, with the D gene too uncertain to name. Sequencing was done on a sample of PBMCs. The receptor's source is a woman in her late teens or twenties in good health. The CDR3 in this case is CASSNPPVDGYTF. In nucleotides, the sequence is TGTGCCAGCAGCAACCCTCCGGTGGATGGCTACACCTTC.